These T cell receptor beta chains were read from a single sample in a study of tumor and adjacent non-tumor tissue in lung cancer. Each CDR3 protein gets one entry after TCRdb re-called the multiplex PCR reads with MiXCR. The table has 65,000 to 95,000 distinct CDR3 sequences, around 70% seen once. Material: lung tumor tissue. These receptors all stem from a woman in her 70s with non-small cell lung cancer. CDR3s include the opening cysteine and the closing phenylalanine or tryptophan. The D gene is left open where the match is weak. The size entry is marked missing in some rows and otherwise reads once, few, many or a size class.

TRBJ2-1 | TRBV29-1 | NA | NA | TGCAGCGCTGTGGGATACGATGAGCAGTTCTTC | CSAVGYDEQFF
TRBJ2-5 | TRBV5-4 | NA | NA | TGTGCCAGCAGCCTGGATCAGGGCGGGACCCAGTACTTC | CASSLDQGGTQYF
TRBJ2-3 | TRBV29-1 | NA | NA | TGCAGCGTTCCCCCACTAGGGTGGGGGAGCACAGATACGCAGTATTTT | CSVPPLGWGSTDTQYF
TRBJ1-2 | TRBV12-3/TRBV12-4 | NA | NA | TGTGCCAGCAGTCCGCGACATGGGCGAGGATCTAACTATGGCTATACCTTC | CASSPRHGRGSNYGYTF
TRBJ1-1 | TRBV30 | NA | NA | TGTGCCTGGACTCTGGACTTCTTGAACACTGAAGCTTTCTTT | CAWTLDFLNTEAFF
TRBJ1-2 | TRBV29-1 | NA | NA | TGCAAGGCCAGGACAGTTAACTATGGCTACATCTTC | CKARTVNYGYIF
TRBJ1-5 | TRBV6-1 | NA | few | TGTGCCAGCAGTGAAGCCATTACAAGGGCGGACCAGCCCCAGCATTTT | CASSEAITRADQPQHF
TRBJ2-7 | TRBV29-1 | NA | NA | TGCAGCGTTAGTGCTAGCCCCTCATACGAGCAGTACTTC | CSVSASPSYEQYF
TRBJ2-7 | TRBV7-9 | NA | many | TGTGCCAGCAGCTACCGTGGCGAGCAGTACTTC | CASSYRGEQYF
TRBJ2-7 | TRBV28 | TRBD1 | NA | TGTGCCAGCAGGGCAGGACAGGGCTCGCTCTACGAGCAGTACTTC | CASRAGQGSLYEQYF
TRBJ2-2 | TRBV12-3/TRBV12-4 | NA | NA | TGTGCCAACAGTCCGGACCCCTTCAACACCTGGGAGCTGTTTTTT | CANSPDPFNTWELFF
TRBJ2-7 | TRBV18 | NA | few | TGTGCCAGCTCACCATTGACAGCCCGTGTTGATAGCTTGGGTCTGAGCTCCTACGAGCAGTACTTC | CASSPLTARVDSLGLSSYEQYF
TRBJ2-2 | TRBV28 | NA | NA | TGTGCCAGCAGTTTCCCCAGGGGGGGTGTCACTGGGAAGCTGTTTTTC | CASSFPRGGVTGKLFF
TRBJ2-7 | TRBV11-1 | TRBD1 | NA | TGTGCTAGCTGCTTCCGGGACAGGGGTCCCTACGAGCAGTACTTC | CASCFRDRGPYEQYF
TRBJ1-5 | TRBV29-1 | NA | many | TGCAGCGTTGAAGGCGGGAACAATCAGCCCCAGCATTTT | CSVEGGNNQPQHF
TRBJ2-4 | TRBV5-1 | NA | NA | TGCGCCAGCAGCTTGGGGGAACCAAACACTCAGTACTTC | CASSLGEPNTQYF
TRBJ2-5 | TRBV9 | TRBD1 | NA | TGTGCCAGCTGCGGACAGGGAGTCGAGATCCAGTACTTC | CASCGQGVEIQYF
TRBJ1-4 | TRBV28 | NA | few | TGTGCCAGCAAAAACCGGGAAATCCGTAATGAAAAACTGTTTTTT | CASKNREIRNEKLFF
TRBJ2-6 | TRBV12-3/TRBV12-4 | TRBD2 | NA | TGTGCCGGCACCATCCGACTAGCAGGCTCGGGATGGGCCAACGTCCTGACTTTC | CAGTIRLAGSGWANVLTF
TRBJ1-1 | TRBV6-2/TRBV6-3 | NA | NA | TGTGCCAGAAGAACAAACAGTCCCTTGGATGCTTTCTTT | CARRTNSPLDAFF
TRBJ2-7 | TRBV6-2/TRBV6-3 | NA | NA | TGTGCCAGCATCAACGACAGGAAGAGCTCCTACGAGCAGTACTTC | CASINDRKSSYEQYF
TRBJ2-1 | TRBV6-5 | NA | NA | TGTGCCAGCAGTTACTTGATTCCGGGGGGCGGCTACAATGAGCGGTTCTTC | CASSYLIPGGGYNERFF
TRBJ2-1 | TRBV12-3/TRBV12-4 | NA | NA | TGTGTCATCTACCAAGTGGGAGTCTACAATGAGCAGTTCTTC | CVIYQVGVYNEQFF
TRBJ1-2 | TRBV7-8 | NA | NA | TGTGCCAGCAGCCCAGACCCCGCTTACTTTCCCTACACCTTC | CASSPDPAYFPYTF
TRBJ2-1 | TRBV29-1 | NA | NA | TGCAGCGCTCCATCCATGGGGCGCAGCAATGAGCAGTTCTTC | CSAPSMGRSNEQFF
TRBJ1-5 | TRBV20-1 | NA | NA | TGCAGTGCTTCTCCAAGACGGGGATATAGCAATCAGTCCCAGCATTTT | CSASPRRGYSNQSQHF
TRBJ2-3 | TRBV20-1 | NA | many | TGCAGTGCTTATACCCCAGGCACAGATACGCAGTATTTT | CSAYTPGTDTQYF
TRBJ2-1 | TRBV5-6 | NA | NA | TGTGCCGGCAGCTTGGCTCGGCTCTGGGGGTACAATGAGCAGTTCTTC | CAGSLARLWGYNEQFF
TRBJ2-5 | TRBV14 | NA | once | TGTGTCGGCAGCCAACAGGGAGCCGAGACCCAGTACTTC | CVGSQQGAETQYF
TRBJ2-3 | TRBV29-1 | NA | medium-sized | TGCAGCGTTGGAGGGGACTTCCTTCGAATCACAGATACGCAGTATTTT | CSVGGDFLRITDTQYF
TRBJ2-7 | TRBV19 | TRBD1 | NA | TGTGCCAGTAGTAGTAGACAGGGGCACTCCTACGAGCAGTACTTC | CASSSRQGHSYEQYF
TRBJ2-1 | TRBV6-5 | NA | NA | TGTGCCACCTTGGGCGAAAAGGGCTCCTACAATGAGCAGTTATTC | CATLGEKGSYNEQLF
TRBJ2-3 | TRBV7-9 | NA | many | TGTGCCAGCAGCCCGACTAGTGTTGTACCAGATACGCAGTATTTT | CASSPTSVVPDTQYF
TRBJ1-2 | TRBV6-5 | NA | once | TGTGCCAGCAGCACCGAGAGTGGAGATGTCTATGGCTACACCTTC | CASSTESGDVYGYTF
TRBJ2-7 | TRBV9 | NA | NA | TGTCCCGGCAGCGTGACAGGCGGCTACGAACAGTACTTC | CPGSVTGGYEQYF
TRBJ2-3 | TRBV20-1 | TRBD2 | NA | TGCAGTGCCCAACGACTAGCGGGAGGAGCAGATACGCACTATTTT | CSAQRLAGGADTHYF
TRBJ2-1 | TRBV6-1 | TRBD2 | NA | TGTGCCAACAGTGAAGATGGTTGGACTAGCGGTTACAATGAACAGTTCTTC | CANSEDGWTSGYNEQFF
TRBJ2-2 | TRBV29-1 | TRBD2 | many | TGCAGCGTTGTAGCTAGCGGGAGTAACCTACGCGGGGAGCTGTTTTTT | CSVVASGSNLRGELFF
TRBJ2-5 | TRBV6-5 | TRBD2 | once | TGTGCCAGCAATCGAGGACTAGCGGCGCCCAAAGAGACCCAGTACTTC | CASNRGLAAPKETQYF
TRBJ1-3 | TRBV5-6 | NA | few | TGTGCTAGCAGCTGGACGGAATCATTCTCTGGAAACACCATATATTTT | CASSWTESFSGNTIYF
TRBJ2-1 | TRBV11-3 | TRBD2 | NA | TGTGCCAGCAGCTTAGCTAGCGGGAGCTACAATGAACGGTTATTC | CASSLASGSYNERLF
TRBJ1-5 | TRBV12-3/TRBV12-4 | NA | NA | TGTGCCAGCAGATTATCGGCCAGGTGGGTTAGTCAGCCCCAGCATTTT | CASRLSARWVSQPQHF
TRBJ2-7 | TRBV29-1 | NA | NA | TGCAGCGTTTTGAAAATTACAGGTACCAACTACGAGCAGTACTTC | CSVLKITGTNYEQYF
TRBJ2-3 | TRBV5-1 | NA | many | TGCGCCAGCAGCTTGGACAGGGCGACAGATACGCAGTATTTT | CASSLDRATDTQYF
TRBJ1-1 | TRBV5-4 | NA | NA | TGTACCAGCAGCTTGGAACAGGGAGCCGAATCTTTCTTT | CTSSLEQGAESFF
TRBJ2-7 | TRBV28 | TRBD1 | NA | TGTGTCAGCAGTTCGGGACAGACTTGGGGTCGCTACGAGCAGTACTTC | CVSSSGQTWGRYEQYF
TRBJ2-7 | TRBV20-1 | NA | NA | TGCAGTGCTAGCTGGGCTTCCGAGCAGTACTTC | CSASWASEQYF
TRBJ2-7 | TRBV6-6 | TRBD2 | once | TGTGCCAGCAATCACCCAGCGGGAGTCTCCTACGAGCAGTACTTC | CASNHPAGVSYEQYF
TRBJ1-1 | TRBV29-1 | NA | NA | TGCAGCGTTGGATGGAATACTGAAGCTTTCTTT | CSVGWNTEAFF
TRBJ2-3 | TRBV11-2 | NA | NA | TGTGCCAGCAGCATAGACGTCCTTGGCATAGATATGCAGTATTTT | CASSIDVLGIDMQYF
TRBJ1-2 | TRBV4-2 | TRBD1 | NA | TGTGCCAGCAACCAAAAGGACAGGGGCTCGAAAGGCTATATCTTC | CASNQKDRGSKGYIF
TRBJ2-7 | TRBV13 | NA | many | TGTGCCAGCAGCCCCCGGAGGGGGGAGCAGTACTTC | CASSPRRGEQYF